This T cell receptor (beta chain) was profiled in a study of early T cells in non-severe SARS-CoV-2 infection. Study-level information: Sequenced material consisted of bulk RNA (from unsorted whole blood), and chains were unpaired.

The germline V gene encodes CDR1 MDHEN and CDR2 SYDVKM. The CDR3 covers 15 residues. The V and J ends lost 2 bases and 3 bases respectively, with 11 bases between them. Points from the study as a whole: Matching results from VDJdb favored anti-spike CD8 responses, leaving private and CD4 specificities undetected.

Unique molecular identifiers were affixed to single, distinct cDNA molecules. TCRdb re-analysed the 5' RACE reads in MiXCR, keeping a single row per CDR3 protein. The sample yields about 110,000 distinct CDR3 sequences, roughly 13% seen once. The sample holds many counts of this clonotype. Its specificity is not known. This rearrangement joins TRBV28 to TRBJ1-5; D is perhaps TRBD1 (5 bases). Material: whole blood, obtained at baseline. This TCR came from an adult who was a healthcare worker with PCR-confirmed SARS-CoV-2 infection or an uninfected control (not recorded which). CDR3 nucleotides: TGTGCCAGCAGTTTAGATGGGGCTCCCAATCAGCCCCAGCATTTT. It encodes CASSLDGAPNQPQHF.